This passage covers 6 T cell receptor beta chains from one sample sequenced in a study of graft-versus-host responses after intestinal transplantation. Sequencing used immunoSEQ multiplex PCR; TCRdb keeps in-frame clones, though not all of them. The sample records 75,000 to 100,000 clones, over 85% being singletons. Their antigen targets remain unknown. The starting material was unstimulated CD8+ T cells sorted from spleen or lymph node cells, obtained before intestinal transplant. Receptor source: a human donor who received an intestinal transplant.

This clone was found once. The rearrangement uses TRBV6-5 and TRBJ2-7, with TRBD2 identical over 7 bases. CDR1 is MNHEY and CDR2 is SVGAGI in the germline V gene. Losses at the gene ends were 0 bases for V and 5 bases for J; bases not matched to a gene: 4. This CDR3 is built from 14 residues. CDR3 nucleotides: TGTGCCAGCAGTTACTCGAAGGGAGGGGACGAGCAGTACTTC. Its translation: CASSYSKGGDEQYF.

The CDR3: CASSSGTAYEQYF. CDR3 DNA sequence: TGTGCCAGTAGTAGCGGGACCGCCTACGAGCAGTACTTC. The V and J genes are TRBV19 and TRBJ2-7; perhaps TRBD2 as D (6 bases). The V end was cut by 4 bases, the J end by 2 bases, with 9 bases between. This CDR3 is 13 amino acids long. Germline CDR1 LNHDA, CDR2 SQIVND (reference sequence).

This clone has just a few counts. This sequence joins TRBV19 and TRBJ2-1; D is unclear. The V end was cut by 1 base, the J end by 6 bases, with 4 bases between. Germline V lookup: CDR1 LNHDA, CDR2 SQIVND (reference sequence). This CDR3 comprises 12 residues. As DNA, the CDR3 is TGTGCCAGTAGTATAGCGGGCAATGAGCAGTTCTTC. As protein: CASSIAGNEQFF. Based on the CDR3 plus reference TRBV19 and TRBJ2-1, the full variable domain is DGGITQSPKYLFRKEGQNVTLSCEQNLNHDAMYWYRQDPGQGLRLIYYSQIVNDFQKGDIAEGYSVSREKKESFPLTVTSAQKNPTAFYLCASSIAGNEQFFGPGTRLTVL.

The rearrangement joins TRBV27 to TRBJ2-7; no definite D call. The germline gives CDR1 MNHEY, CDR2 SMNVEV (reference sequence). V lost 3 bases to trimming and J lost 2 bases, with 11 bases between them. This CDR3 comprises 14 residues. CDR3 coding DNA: TGTGCCAGCAGTTTCCGGCAGGCCCCCTACGAGCAGTACTTC. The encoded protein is CASSFRQAPYEQYF.

The CDR3 sequence is CASSMDWTGDTGELFF. In DNA form, the CDR3 reads TGTGCCAGTAGTATGGACTGGACAGGGGACACCGGGGAGCTGTTTTTT. The chain combines TRBV19 with TRBJ2-2; 9 positions match TRBD1. The CDR3 runs to 16 residues. CDR1 LNHDA and CDR2 SQIVND come from the germline V gene (reference sequence). The ends lost 3 bases at V and 3 bases at J; junction bases unmatched: 5.

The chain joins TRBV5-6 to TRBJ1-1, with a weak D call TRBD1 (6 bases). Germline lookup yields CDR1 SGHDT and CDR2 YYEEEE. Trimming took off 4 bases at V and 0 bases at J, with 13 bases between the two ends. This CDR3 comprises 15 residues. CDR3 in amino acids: CASSPTGILNTEAFF. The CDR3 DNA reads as TGTGCCAGCAGCCCCACAGGGATTTTGAACACTGAAGCTTTCTTT.